This T cell receptor (beta chain) originates from a study of shared clonotypes between healthy human individuals. A remark on this clone: Its antigen is not identified.

Whole-study results and caveats: Naive subsets tended to show greater estimated richness than memory subsets.

Per germline, CDR1 MNHEY and CDR2 SVGAGI. CDR3 length: 14 residues. Trimming stripped 6 bases from V and 2 bases from J, with 14 bases between. Assay used: immunoSEQ multiplex PCR; TCRdb lists only in-frame clones, some missing. The data show about 2 million clones, about 95% seen once. Naive CD8 cells comprised CD45RO-negative, CCR7-positively selected cells, excluding terminally differentiated effector memory CD45RA+ cells. Donors were Caucasian adults residing in Nashville, Tennessee, USA. This clonotype was obtained from a man aged 18 to 35 in good health. This chain joins TRBV6-5 and TRBJ2-7; D remains ambiguous. Sequencing was carried out using naive CD8+ T cells sorted from blood. The CDR3 DNA sequence: TGTGCCAGCAGCAGCAGAGACGGCCCCTACGAGCAGTACTTC. Its translation is CASSSRDGPYEQYF.